What follows are 26 T cell receptor beta chains derived from one specimen sequenced in a study of T cell repertoires in ileal Crohn's disease. The repertoire was sequenced with immunoSEQ multiplex PCR; TCRdb's copy has only in-frame clones and lacks some. Seen here are approximately 27,000 clones, around 77% observed once, and the top ten hold 19%. Sequencing used ileal tissue. These receptor sequences come from an adult with Crohn's disease.

In regard to this clone: At the DNA level, this CDR3 is encoded by other sequences in the same sample as well. The J gene is TRBJ1-2, the V gene TRBV6-1; 9 bases align to TRBD1. This CDR3 is built from 14 residues. V lost 4 bases, J lost 2 bases, and 2 bases stayed unmatched. Germline CDR1 is MNHNS and CDR2 is SASEGT. In DNA form, the CDR3 reads TGTGCCAGCAGTGGGGGACAGGGCAACTATGGCTACACCTTC. This encodes CASSGGQGNYGYTF.

The chain links TRBV18 to TRBJ1-1; 8 positions agree with TRBD1. The CDR3 has 14 amino acids. The V segment lost 2 bases and the J segment 5 bases; nucleotides outside the gene matches: 4. Germline V gives CDR1 KGHSH, CDR2 LQKENI. This chain's CDR3 is CASSPMTGETEAFF. In DNA form, the CDR3 reads TGTGCCAGCTCACCAATGACAGGGGAAACTGAAGCTTTCTTT.

J is TRBJ2-1 and V is TRBV4-1, with 15 bases aligning to TRBD2. The J segment lost 8 bases and the V segment lost 8 bases, leaving 1 base of the junction unmatched. This CDR3 is 13 amino acids long. CDR1 and CDR2 (germline): MGHRA, YSYEKL. CDR3 bases: TGCGCCAGCGGACTAGCGGGAGGGCATGAGCAGTTCTTC. Translation gives CASGLAGGHEQFF.

This clone appeared a few times. The V and J genes are TRBV6-5 and TRBJ2-5; maybe TRBD1 (6 bases). The CDR3 is 16 residues long. Germline lookup yields CDR1 MNHEY and CDR2 SVGAGI. V dropped 0 bases and J dropped 6 bases, with 17 bases sitting between them. The CDR3 here is CASSYSGDTGIKTQYF. The DNA of the CDR3 is TGTGCCAGCAGTTACTCGGGGGATACAGGGATCAAGACCCAGTACTTC.

As for this clone: This may be a read error, as it is one base from a much larger clone. V gene TRBV10-3 combines with J gene TRBJ2-3; D may be TRBD1 (5 bases). Germline V CDR1 and CDR2: ENHRY, SYGVKD. This CDR3 has 14 amino acids. CDR3 protein: CVISEAGNTDTQYF. The DNA of the CDR3 is TGTGTCATCAGTGAGGCAGGGAACACAGATACGCAGTATTTT.

The chain uses TRBV2 and TRBJ1-2; D may be TRBD1 (6 bases). This CDR3 contains 15 residues. The V end was cut by 6 bases, the J end by 6 bases, with 20 bases between. The germline V gene has CDR1 SNHLY and CDR2 FYNNEI. CDR3 protein: CASRDARGAFDGYTF. The CDR3 DNA sequence: TGTGCCAGCAGGGACGCTCGGGGGGCGTTTGATGGCTACACCTTC.

This chain connects TRBV7-3 to TRBJ2-7, with 8 bases identical to TRBD2. The junction had 9 bases not matched to a gene; V was cut back by 4 bases and J by 10 bases. Germline V gene data show CDR1 as SGHTA and CDR2 as FQGTGA. This CDR3 has 13 amino acids. The DNA of the CDR3 is TGTGCCAGCAGCTCGGCAGCGGGAGCCAGTCAGTACTTC. Its translation is CASSSAAGASQYF.

This clone was seen a single time. J is TRBJ2-3 and V is TRBV29-1; D might be TRBD1 (5 bases). The V gene lost 7 bases and the J gene lost 2 bases, with 13 bases spanning the gap. CDR1 and CDR2 (germline): SQVTM, ANQGSEA. The CDR3 length is 13 residues. The CDR3 nucleotides read TGCAGCGGACAGTCCACCTACACAGATACGCAGTATTTT. Its protein product is CSGQSTYTDTQYF.

The CDR3 DNA reads TGTGCCACAGCCTCGGGGACCCAGTACTTC. Its translation: CATASGTQYF. The rearrangement links TRBV6-6 to TRBJ2-5, with D uncertain. The germline V gene has CDR1 MNHNY and CDR2 SVGAGI (reference sequence). V lost 10 bases and J 7 bases, leaving 10 bases between the germline ends. The CDR3 consists of 10 residues.

This clone was seen only a few times. The gene calls are TRBV7-6 and TRBJ2-1; no clear D gene. The CDR3 sequence is 11 residues long. V lost 8 bases, J lost 1 base, and 3 bases lay in between. Germline-derived CDR1 and CDR2 are SGHVS and FNYEAQ. CDR3 sequence (DNA): TGTGCCAGCCGGTCCTACAATGAGCAGTTCTTC. This codes for CASRSYNEQFF.

The gene calls are TRBV5-1 and TRBJ1-6, with a tentative D call TRBD1 (5 bases). The V end lost 6 bases, the J end lost 8 bases, and 15 bases lay between the germline ends. Germline CDR1 and CDR2: SGHRS and YFSETQ. The CDR3 is 14 amino acids. CDR3 in DNA: TGCGCCAGCAACCGGGGGAGTACAGATTCACCCCTCCACTTT. This encodes CASNRGSTDSPLHF.

The genes are TRBV5-4 and TRBJ2-1, with TRBD2 as a possible D gene (6 bases). Trimming cost V 0 bases and J 10 bases, with 14 bases left between them. Germline loops: CDR1 SGHNT, CDR2 YYREEE (reference sequence). The CDR3 spans 14 residues. The CDR3 nucleotides are TGTGCCAGCAGCTTGGTGGCGGGGCTAGGAGAGCAGTTCTTC. Protein product: CASSLVAGLGEQFF.

The chain has TRBV7-6 and TRBJ1-3; 8 bases are a match to TRBD1. Germline loops: CDR1 SGHVS, CDR2 FNYEAQ. V trimming: 5 bases; J trimming: 13 bases; junction bases outside the gene matches: 13. The CDR3 has 14 amino acids. CDR3 residues: CASSPDPGGKMIYF. CDR3 DNA sequence: TGTGCCAGCAGCCCCGACCCAGGGGGCAAAATGATATATTTT.

The chain couples TRBV2 to TRBJ2-1, with 10 nucleotides matching TRBD2. Losses at the gene ends were 4 bases for V and 2 bases for J; bases not matched to a gene: 2. This CDR3 has 15 amino acids. The germline V gene encodes CDR1 SNHLY and CDR2 FYNNEI. This CDR3 reads CASSGSGRAYNEQFF. In DNA form, the CDR3 reads TGTGCCAGCAGTGGAAGCGGGAGGGCCTACAATGAGCAGTTCTTC.

V and J are TRBV4-3 and TRBJ2-5, with TRBD1 identical over 8 bases. The CDR3 is 15 residues long. J lost 5 bases, V lost 7 bases, and 12 bases had no gene match. Germline lookup yields CDR1 LGHNA and CDR2 YSLEER. CDR3 DNA: TGCGCCAGCACACCATCCGCGACAGGGGAGGAGACCCAGTACTTC. Protein product: CASTPSATGEETQYF.

The chain employs TRBV7-9 and TRBJ2-5; 8 positions match TRBD1. J lost 5 bases, V lost 5 bases, and 10 bases had no gene match. Per germline, CDR1 SEHNR and CDR2 FQNEAQ (reference sequence). This CDR3 spans 15 amino acids. The CDR3 protein is CASSTRTGWRETQYF. The CDR3 coding sequence is TGTGCCAGCAGCACTCGGACAGGGTGGAGGGAGACCCAGTACTTC.

The genes are TRBV5-1 and TRBJ2-7, with D possibly matching TRBD2 (5 bases). Trimming left V 0 bases short and J 5 bases short, with 9 bases between. This CDR3 comprises 13 residues. Germline-derived CDR1 and CDR2 are SGHRS and YFSETQ. As DNA, the CDR3 is TGCGCCAGCAGCTTGGAAGGAGGCAACGAGCAGTACTTC. It yields the protein CASSLEGGNEQYF.

The chain uses TRBV15 and TRBJ2-5; weak D call: TRBD2 (5 bases). This CDR3 has 16 residues. Germline loops: CDR1 LNHNV, CDR2 YYDKDF (reference sequence). V gave up 0 bases and J gave up 3 bases, with 14 bases separating them. The CDR3 region has the DNA TGTGCCACCAGCAGAGACTTAGGTGACGGGGAAGAGACCCAGTACTTC. This encodes CATSRDLGDGEETQYF. The complete variable domain, with remaining parts taken from reference TRBV15 and TRBJ2-5, reads DAMVIQNPRYQVTQFGKPVTLSCSQTLNHNVMYWYQQKSSQAPKLLFHYYDKDFNNEADTPDNFQSRRPNTSFCFLDIRSPGLGDTAMYLCATSRDLGDGEETQYFGPGTRLLVL.

The rearrangement uses TRBV19 and TRBJ2-2; possible D gene TRBD2, 6 bases. Germline assignment: CDR1 LNHDA and CDR2 SQIVND (reference sequence). CDR3 length equals 16 residues. V dropped 5 bases and J dropped 1 base, with 14 bases sitting between them. In nucleotides, the CDR3 is TGTGCCAGTAGTGTCCGACTAGACCTGAACACCGGGGAGCTGTTTTTT. This translates into CASSVRLDLNTGELFF.

This clone was observed a single time. The chain uses TRBV18 and TRBJ2-5, with 7 bases lining up with TRBD1. CDR3 length equals 13 residues. Germline CDR1 reads KGHSH; CDR2 reads LQKENI. After removal of 5 bases from V and 1 base from J, the junction contained 1 base not matched to a gene. CDR3 nucleotides: TGTGCCAGCTCAAGACAGGGCCAAGAGACCCAGTACTTC. Translating it yields CASSRQGQETQYF. Full variable domain (rest looked up from reference TRBV18 and TRBJ2-5): NAGVMQNPRHLVRRRGQEARLRCSPMKGHSHVYWYRQLPEEGLKFMVYLQKENIIDESGMPKERFSAEFPKEGPSILRIQQVVRGDSAAYFCASSRQGQETQYFGPGTRLLVL.

This clone appeared a single time. Other DNA sequences from this sample encode an identical CDR3 as well. V and J are TRBV7-2 and TRBJ1-5; possible D gene TRBD1, 5 bases. The germline V gene encodes CDR1 SGHTA and CDR2 FQGNSA. This CDR3 is built from 13 residues. Between the trimmed V and J ends, which lost 5 bases and 7 bases, there was a span of 12 bases. The CDR3 is CASSLWGGQPQHF. The CDR3 nucleotides read TGTGCCAGCAGCCTTTGGGGGGGGCAGCCCCAGCATTTT.

This rearrangement joins TRBV16 to TRBJ1-2, with 8 bases that match TRBD1. Trimming cost V 2 bases and J 8 bases; bases outside gene matches: 4. The CDR3 spans 13 residues. CDR1 and CDR2 from the germline V gene are KGHSY and FQNENV. CDR3 amino acids: CASSQAGGIGYTF. The DNA for the CDR3 is TGTGCCAGCAGCCAAGCAGGGGGCATCGGCTACACCTTC.

The rearrangement links TRBV15 to TRBJ1-2; perhaps TRBD1 as D (5 bases). Looked up from germline, CDR1 is LNHNV and CDR2 is YYDKDF (reference sequence). This CDR3 has 14 amino acids. With 0 bases removed from V and 5 bases from J, the gap between germline ends came to 10 bases. CDR3 region: CATSRETARYGYTF. CDR3 bases: TGTGCCACCAGCAGAGAGACAGCTCGATATGGCTACACCTTC.

The genes are TRBV12-5 and TRBJ2-1, with 9 positions matching TRBD2. The V gene's germline CDR1 is LGHNT and CDR2 FRNRAP. The CDR3 runs 15 residues. V was clipped by 5 bases and J by 7 bases; unmatched bases: 9. This CDR3 is CASGPRGTSKNEQFF. In nucleotides, the CDR3 is TGTGCTAGTGGTCCCCGTGGGACTAGCAAAAATGAGCAGTTCTTC.

V usage is TRBV10-3 and J usage is TRBJ2-2, with TRBD1 matching 8 bases. V was clipped by 4 bases and J by 4 bases; unmatched bases: 5. CDR3 length equals 15 residues. Germline V gives CDR1 ENHRY, CDR2 SYGVKD. The CDR3 nucleotides read TGTGCCATCAGTGGCCGGGACAGGATCACCGGGGAGCTGTTTTTT. Protein product: CAISGRDRITGELFF.

This chain connects TRBV18 to TRBJ1-4, with D unclear. Germline-derived CDR1 and CDR2 are KGHSH and LQKENI. The CDR3 totals 15 residues. Trimming took off 4 bases at V and 8 bases at J, with 17 bases between the two ends. The CDR3 nucleotides read TGTGCCAGCTCACGGAACTCTGTTGGGAGAGAAAAACTGTTTTTT. This sequence encodes CASSRNSVGREKLFF.